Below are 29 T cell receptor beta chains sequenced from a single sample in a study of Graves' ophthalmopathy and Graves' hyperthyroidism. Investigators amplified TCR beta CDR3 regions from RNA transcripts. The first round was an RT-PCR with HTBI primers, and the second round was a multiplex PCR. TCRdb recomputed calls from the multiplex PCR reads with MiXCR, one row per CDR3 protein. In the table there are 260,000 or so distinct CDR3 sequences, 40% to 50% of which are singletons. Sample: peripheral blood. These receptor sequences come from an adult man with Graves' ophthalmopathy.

The DNA for the CDR3 is TGTGCCAGCAGCCAATTTGTCAGGGAACGCAATCAGCCCCAGCATTTT. Its translation is CASSQFVRERNQPQHF. The V and J genes are TRBV16 and TRBJ1-5, with a tentative D call TRBD1 (5 bases). Deletions cut 1 base from V and 2 bases from J, with 12 bases between. The CDR3 sequence is 16 residues long. In germline, CDR1 is KGHSY, CDR2 FQNENV.

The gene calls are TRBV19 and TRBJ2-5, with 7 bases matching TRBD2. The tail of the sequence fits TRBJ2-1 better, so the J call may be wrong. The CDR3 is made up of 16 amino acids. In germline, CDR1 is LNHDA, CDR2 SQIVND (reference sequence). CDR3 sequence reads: CASSMWEGLKYNEQFF. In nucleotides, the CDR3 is TGTGCCAGTAGTATGTGGGAGGGCCTAAAGTACAATGAGCAGTTCTTC.

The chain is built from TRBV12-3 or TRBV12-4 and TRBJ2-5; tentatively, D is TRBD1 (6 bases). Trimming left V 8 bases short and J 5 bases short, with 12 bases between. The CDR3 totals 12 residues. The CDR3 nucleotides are TGTGCCAGCCAGGGGCTGGAGGAGACCCAGTACTTC. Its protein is CASQGLEETQYF.

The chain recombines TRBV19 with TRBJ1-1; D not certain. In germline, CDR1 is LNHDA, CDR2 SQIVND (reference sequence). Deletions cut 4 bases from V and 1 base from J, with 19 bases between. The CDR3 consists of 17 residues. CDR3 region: CASSTRTLGLRNTEAFF. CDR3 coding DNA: TGTGCCAGTAGTACCAGAACCCTCGGGCTAAGGAACACTGAAGCTTTCTTT.

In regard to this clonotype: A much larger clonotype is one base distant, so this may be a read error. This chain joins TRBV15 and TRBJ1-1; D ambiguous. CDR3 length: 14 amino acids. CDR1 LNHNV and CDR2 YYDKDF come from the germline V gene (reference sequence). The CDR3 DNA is TGTGCCTCCAGCAGAGACGGACGGAACACTGAAGCTTTCTTT. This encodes CASSRDGRNTEAFF.

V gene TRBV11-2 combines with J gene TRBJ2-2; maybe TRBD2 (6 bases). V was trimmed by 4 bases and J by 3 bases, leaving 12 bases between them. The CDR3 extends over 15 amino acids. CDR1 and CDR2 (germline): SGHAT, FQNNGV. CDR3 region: CASSSEGSHTGELFF. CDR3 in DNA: TGTGCCAGCAGCTCGGAGGGCAGCCACACCGGGGAGCTGTTTTTT.

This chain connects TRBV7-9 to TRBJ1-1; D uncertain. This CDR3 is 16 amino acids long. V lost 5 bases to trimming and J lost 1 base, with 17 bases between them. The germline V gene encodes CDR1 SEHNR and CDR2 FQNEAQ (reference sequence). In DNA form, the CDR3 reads TGTGCCAGCAGCAAATTAGCGGGAGGTCCGAACACTGAAGCTTTCTTT. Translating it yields CASSKLAGGPNTEAFF.

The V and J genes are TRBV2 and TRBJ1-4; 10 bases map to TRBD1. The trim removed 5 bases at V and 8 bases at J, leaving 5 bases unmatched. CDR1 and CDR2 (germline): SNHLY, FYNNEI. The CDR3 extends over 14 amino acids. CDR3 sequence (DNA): TGTGCCAGCAGTTGGACAGGGGGTGAGGAAAAACTGTTTTTT. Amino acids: CASSWTGGEEKLFF. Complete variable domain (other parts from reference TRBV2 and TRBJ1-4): EPEVTQTPSHQVTQMGQEVILRCVPISNHLYFYWYRQILGQKVEFLVSFYNNEISEKSEIFDDQFSVERPDGSNFTLKIRSTKLEDSAMYFCASSWTGGEEKLFFGSGTQLSVL.

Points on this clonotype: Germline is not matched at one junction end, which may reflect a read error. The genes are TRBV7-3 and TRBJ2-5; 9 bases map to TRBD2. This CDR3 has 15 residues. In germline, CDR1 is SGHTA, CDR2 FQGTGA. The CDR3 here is CASSQVAGAQETQYF. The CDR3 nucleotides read TGCGCCAGCAGCCAAGTAGCGGGGGCGCAAGAGACCCAGTACTTC.

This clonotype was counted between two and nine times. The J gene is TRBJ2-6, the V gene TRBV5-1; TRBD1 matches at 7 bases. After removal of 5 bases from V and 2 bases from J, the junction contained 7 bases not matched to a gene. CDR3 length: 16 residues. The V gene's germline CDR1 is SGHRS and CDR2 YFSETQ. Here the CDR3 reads CASRSGQGAGANVLTF. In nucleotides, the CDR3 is TGCGCCAGCAGAAGTGGGCAGGGGGCTGGGGCCAACGTCCTGACTTTC.

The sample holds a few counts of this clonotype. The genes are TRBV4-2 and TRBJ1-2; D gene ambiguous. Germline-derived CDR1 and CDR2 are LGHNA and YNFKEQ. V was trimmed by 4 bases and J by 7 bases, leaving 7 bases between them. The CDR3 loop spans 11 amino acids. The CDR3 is CASSRSGGYTF. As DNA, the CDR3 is TGTGCCAGCAGCCGCAGTGGTGGCTACACCTTC.

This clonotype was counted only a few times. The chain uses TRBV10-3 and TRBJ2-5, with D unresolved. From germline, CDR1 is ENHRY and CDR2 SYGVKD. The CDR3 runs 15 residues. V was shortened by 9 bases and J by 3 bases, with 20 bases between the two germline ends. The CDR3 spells CAISPNSEPKETQYF. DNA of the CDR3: TGTGCCATATCCCCTAATTCAGAACCCAAAGAGACCCAGTACTTC.

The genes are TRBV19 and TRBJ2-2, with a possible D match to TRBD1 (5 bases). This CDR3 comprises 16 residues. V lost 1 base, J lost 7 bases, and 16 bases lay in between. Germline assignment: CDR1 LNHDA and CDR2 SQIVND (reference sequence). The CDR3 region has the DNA TGTGCCAGTAGTATAGCAGGACAAGGGCGCCGCGGGGAGCTGTTTTTT. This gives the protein CASSIAGQGRRGELFF.

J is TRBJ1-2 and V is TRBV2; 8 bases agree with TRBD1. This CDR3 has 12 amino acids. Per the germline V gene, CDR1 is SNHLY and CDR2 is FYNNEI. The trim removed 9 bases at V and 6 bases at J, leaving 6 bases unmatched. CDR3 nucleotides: TGTGCCAGAGCCGAACAGGGGGATGGCTACACCTTC. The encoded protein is CARAEQGDGYTF.

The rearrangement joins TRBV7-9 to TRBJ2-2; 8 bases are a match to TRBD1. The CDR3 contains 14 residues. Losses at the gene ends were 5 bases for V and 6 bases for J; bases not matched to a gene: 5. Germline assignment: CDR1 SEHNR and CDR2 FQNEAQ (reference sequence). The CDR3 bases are TGTGCCAGCAGCCTAGACAGGGGACCCGGGGAGCTGTTTTTT. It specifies CASSLDRGPGELFF.

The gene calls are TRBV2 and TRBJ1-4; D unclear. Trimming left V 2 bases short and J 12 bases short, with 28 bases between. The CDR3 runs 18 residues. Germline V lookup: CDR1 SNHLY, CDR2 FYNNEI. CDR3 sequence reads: CASSEFGQSDTPNDELFF. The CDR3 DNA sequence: TGTGCCAGCAGTGAATTTGGGCAGTCTGACACCCCTAATGACGAACTGTTTTTT.

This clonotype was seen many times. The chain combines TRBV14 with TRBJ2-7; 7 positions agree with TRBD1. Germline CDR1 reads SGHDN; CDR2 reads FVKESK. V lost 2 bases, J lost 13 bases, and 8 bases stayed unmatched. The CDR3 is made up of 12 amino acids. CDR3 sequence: CASSQSRDRVYF. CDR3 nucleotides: TGTGCCAGCAGCCAATCCCGGGACAGAGTCTACTTC.

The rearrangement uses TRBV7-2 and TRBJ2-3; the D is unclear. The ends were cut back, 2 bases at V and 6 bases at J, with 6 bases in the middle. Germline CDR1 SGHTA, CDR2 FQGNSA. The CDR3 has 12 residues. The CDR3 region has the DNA TGTGCCAGCAGCTTAAGGGTGGATACGCAGTATTTT. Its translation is CASSLRVDTQYF.

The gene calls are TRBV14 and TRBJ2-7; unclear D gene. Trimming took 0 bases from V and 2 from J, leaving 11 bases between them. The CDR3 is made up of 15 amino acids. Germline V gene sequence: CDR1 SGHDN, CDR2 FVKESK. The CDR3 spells CASSQETDWTYEQYF. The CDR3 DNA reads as TGTGCCAGCAGCCAAGAAACCGACTGGACCTACGAGCAGTACTTC.

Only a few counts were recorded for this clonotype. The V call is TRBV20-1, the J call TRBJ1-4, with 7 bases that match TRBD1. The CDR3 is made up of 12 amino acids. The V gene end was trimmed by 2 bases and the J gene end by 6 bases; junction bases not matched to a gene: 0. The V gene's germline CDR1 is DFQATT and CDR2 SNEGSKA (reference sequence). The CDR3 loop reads CSARQGDEKLFF. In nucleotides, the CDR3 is TGCAGTGCTAGACAGGGGGATGAAAAACTGTTTTTT.

DNA for the CDR3: TGTGCCAGCAGCTTGAGTCTAGCGGGAGCCTCCGAGCAGTACTTC. Its translation: CASSLSLAGASEQYF. This rearrangement joins TRBV25-1 to TRBJ2-7, with 10 bases identical to TRBD2. The length of the CDR3 is 15 residues. Germline assignment: CDR1 MGHDK and CDR2 SYGVNS. V lost 6 bases to trimming and J lost 6 bases; unmatched junction nucleotides: 11.

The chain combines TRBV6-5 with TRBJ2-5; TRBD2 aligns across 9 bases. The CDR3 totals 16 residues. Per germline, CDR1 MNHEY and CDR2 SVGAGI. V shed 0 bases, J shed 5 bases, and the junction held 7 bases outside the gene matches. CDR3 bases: TGTGCCAGCAGTTACTCATTAGCGGGAGCAAAGGAGACCCAGTACTTC. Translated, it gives CASSYSLAGAKETQYF.

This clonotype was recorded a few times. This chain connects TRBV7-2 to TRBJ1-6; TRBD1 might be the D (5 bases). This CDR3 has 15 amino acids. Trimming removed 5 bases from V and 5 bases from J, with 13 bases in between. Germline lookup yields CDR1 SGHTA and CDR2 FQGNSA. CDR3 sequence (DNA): TGTGCCAGCAGCCTTCTGGGGCAGAATAATTCACCCCTCCACTTT. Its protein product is CASSLLGQNNSPLHF.

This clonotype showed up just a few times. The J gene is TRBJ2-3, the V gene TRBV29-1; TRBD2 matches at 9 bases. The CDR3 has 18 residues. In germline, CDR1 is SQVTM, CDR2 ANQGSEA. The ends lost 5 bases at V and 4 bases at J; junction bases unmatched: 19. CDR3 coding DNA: TGCAGCGTTCCCCGAACGCGCGGGAGGGCCTTTAATGCAGATACGCAGTATTTT. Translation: CSVPRTRGRAFNADTQYF.

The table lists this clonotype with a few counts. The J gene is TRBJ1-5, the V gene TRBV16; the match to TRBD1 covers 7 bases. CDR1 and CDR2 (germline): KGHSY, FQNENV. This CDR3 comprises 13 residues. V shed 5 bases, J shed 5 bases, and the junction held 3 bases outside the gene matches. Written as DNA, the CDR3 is TGTGCCAGCAGCGGACAGGCCCATCAGCCCCAGCATTTT. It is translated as CASSGQAHQPQHF.

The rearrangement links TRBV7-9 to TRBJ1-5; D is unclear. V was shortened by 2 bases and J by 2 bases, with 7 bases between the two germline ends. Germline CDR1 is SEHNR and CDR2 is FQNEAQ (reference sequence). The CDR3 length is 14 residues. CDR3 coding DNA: TGTGCCAGCAGCTTAATTCGGGGCAATCAGCCCCAGCATTTT. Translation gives CASSLIRGNQPQHF. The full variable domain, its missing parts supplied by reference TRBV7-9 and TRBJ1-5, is DTGVSQNPRHKITKRGQNVTFRCDPISEHNRLYWYRQTLGQGPEFLTYFQNEAQLEKSRLLSDRFSAERPKGSFSTLEIQRTEQGDSAMYLCASSLIRGNQPQHFGDGTRLSIL.

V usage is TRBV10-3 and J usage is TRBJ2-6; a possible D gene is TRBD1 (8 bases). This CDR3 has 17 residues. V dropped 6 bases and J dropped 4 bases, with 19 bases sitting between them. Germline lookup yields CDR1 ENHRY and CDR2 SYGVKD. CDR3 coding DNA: TGTGCCATCAGAGACAGGGGAGGGTCTCTGGGGGCCAACGTCCTGACTTTC. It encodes CAIRDRGGSLGANVLTF.

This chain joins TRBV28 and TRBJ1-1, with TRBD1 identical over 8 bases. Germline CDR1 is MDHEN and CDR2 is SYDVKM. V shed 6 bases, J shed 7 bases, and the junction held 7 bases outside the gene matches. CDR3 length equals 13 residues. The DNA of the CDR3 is TGTGCCAGCAGCCTGACAGGGGCGCTTGAAGCTTTCTTT. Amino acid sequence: CASSLTGALEAFF.

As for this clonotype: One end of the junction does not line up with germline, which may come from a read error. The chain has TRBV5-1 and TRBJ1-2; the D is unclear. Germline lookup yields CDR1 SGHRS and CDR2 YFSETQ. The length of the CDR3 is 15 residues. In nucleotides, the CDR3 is TGTGCCAGCAGCTTAGGCCGAAGCGGCAACTATGGCTACACCTTC. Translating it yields CASSLGRSGNYGYTF.